The 17 T cell receptor beta chains presented below share a single source sample, sequenced in a study of T cell responses to AZD1222 COVID-19 vaccine. Clones were sequenced by immunoSEQ multiplex PCR, and TCRdb holds only the in-frame ones, with some missing. This table has 150,000 to 200,000 clones, approximately 87% appearing once. The source was peripheral blood, collected on day 0 of MenACWY control vaccination. The source of these receptors is an adult in good health.

The chain employs TRBV5-8 and TRBJ1-4; D ambiguous. Trimming took off 4 bases at V and 8 bases at J, with 15 bases between the two ends. Germline V gene lookup returns CDR1 SGHTS and CDR2 YDEGEE. The CDR3 is 14 residues long. Here the CDR3 reads CASSPLGASEKLFF. In DNA form, the CDR3 reads TGTGCCAGCAGCCCTCTGGGAGCGTCGGAAAAACTGTTTTTT.

The chain is built from TRBV28 and TRBJ2-1; a weak D match, TRBD2 (6 bases). CDR1 is MDHEN, CDR2 SYDVKM, per germline. The CDR3 spans 11 residues. Trimming shortened V by 5 bases and J by 15 bases, and 14 bases separated the two germline ends. The CDR3 reads CASSPRTNMFF. The CDR3 region has the DNA TGTGCCAGCAGTCCAAGGACTAATATGTTCTTC.

The chain is built from TRBV5-1 and TRBJ2-2; D might be TRBD2 (5 bases). Per the germline V gene, CDR1 is SGHRS and CDR2 is YFSETQ. V gave up 4 bases and J gave up 2 bases, with 15 bases separating them. The CDR3 loop spans 16 amino acids. The CDR3 sequence is CASSPREGLNTGELFF. CDR3 DNA sequence: TGCGCCAGCAGCCCCCGGGAAGGACTTAACACCGGGGAGCTGTTTTTT.

The genes are TRBV7-9 and TRBJ2-7; 7 positions match TRBD1. This CDR3 comprises 15 residues. Germline V gene lookup returns CDR1 SEHNR and CDR2 FQNEAQ (reference sequence). The ends lost 6 bases at V and 4 bases at J; junction bases unmatched: 12. The CDR3 loop reads CASRPGTATSYEQYF. The CDR3 nucleotides are TGTGCCAGCAGGCCGGGGACAGCGACCTCATACGAGCAGTACTTC.

The chain is built from TRBV5-1 and TRBJ1-3; D is uncertain. V shed 4 bases and J shed 0 bases, with 20 bases lying between them. The germline CDR1 and CDR2 sequences are SGHRS and YFSETQ. The CDR3 consists of 18 residues. CDR3 in amino acids: CASSTSDSGLFSGNTIYF. As DNA, the CDR3 is TGCGCCAGCAGCACCTCGGACTCCGGCCTATTCTCTGGAAACACCATATATTTT. Drawing the rest from reference TRBV5-1 and TRBJ1-3, the complete variable domain is KAGVTQTPRYLIKTRGQQVTLSCSPISGHRSVSWYQQTPGQGLQFLFEYFSETQRNKGNFPGRFSGRQFSNSRSEMNVSTLELGDSALYLCASSTSDSGLFSGNTIYFGEGSWLTVV.

There are a few counts of this clone. The V gene is TRBV7-9, the J gene TRBJ1-4, with D possibly being TRBD1 (6 bases). CDR3 length: 14 amino acids. Trimming cost V 6 bases and J 4 bases, with 12 bases left between them. Germline lookup yields CDR1 SEHNR and CDR2 FQNEAQ (reference sequence). This chain's CDR3 is CASRDTGINEKLFF. The CDR3 bases are TGTGCCAGCAGAGATACAGGGATTAATGAAAAACTGTTTTTT.

V gene TRBV3-1 (or the pseudogene TRBV3-2) combines with J gene TRBJ2-7, with D perhaps TRBD2 (5 bases). The CDR3 covers 14 residues. Germline assignment: CDR1 LGHDT and CDR2 YNNKEL (reference sequence). With 6 bases removed from V and 5 bases from J, the gap between germline ends came to 17 bases. The CDR3 coding sequence is TGTGCCAGCAGTCAACCGGACTTTACCCACGAGCAGTACTTC. This codes for CASSQPDFTHEQYF.

This clone has only one observation. V and J are TRBV5-6 and TRBJ1-3; the match to TRBD1 covers 7 bases. Germline V gives CDR1 SGHDT, CDR2 YYEEEE. The CDR3 is 16 residues long. J lost 0 bases, V lost 4 bases, and 7 bases had no gene match. CDR3 bases: TGTGCCAGCAGCCTCGCGGGACAGCACTCTGGAAACACCATATATTTT. This gives the protein CASSLAGQHSGNTIYF.

The rearrangement joins TRBV28 to TRBJ2-1, with 10 nucleotides matching TRBD2. The CDR3 contains 15 residues. Germline V gene data show CDR1 as MDHEN and CDR2 as SYDVKM. J lost 3 bases, V lost 3 bases, and 2 bases had no gene match. CDR3 DNA sequence: TGTGCCAGCAGTTTGTTAGCGGGAGGCTACAATGAGCAGTTCTTC. Translated, it gives CASSLLAGGYNEQFF.

This clone was counted between two and nine times. The chain carries TRBV13 and TRBJ1-2, with 9 bases fitting TRBD1. Germline CDR1 and CDR2: PRHDT and FYEKMQ (reference sequence). With V trimmed by 5 bases and J by 4 bases, 11 bases remained unmatched. The CDR3 runs 16 residues. The CDR3 reads CASSRDGTGSAYGYTF. In DNA, the CDR3 is TGTGCCAGCAGCCGCGACGGGACAGGGAGCGCCTATGGCTACACCTTC.

A single count supports this clone. The rearrangement uses TRBV3-1 (or the pseudogene TRBV3-2) and TRBJ2-6; tentatively, D is TRBD1 (6 bases). This CDR3 has 16 amino acids. Germline-derived CDR1 and CDR2 are LGHDT and YNNKEL (reference sequence). Trimming pared 3 bases from V and 3 bases from J, leaving 12 bases between. The chain's CDR3 is CASSHTQGFGANVLTF. CDR3 coding DNA: TGTGCCAGCAGCCATACACAGGGCTTTGGGGCCAACGTCCTGACTTTC.

The rearrangement joins TRBV6-1 to TRBJ2-7; D might be TRBD1 or TRBD2, each matching 5 bases. V was shortened by 4 bases and J by 4 bases, with 23 bases between the two germline ends. Looked up from germline, CDR1 is MNHNS and CDR2 is SASEGT. The CDR3 loop spans 17 amino acids. CDR3 sequence (DNA): TGTGCCAGCAGTGTCGGGACCCAACCACCTTTCCCTTACGAGCAGTACTTC. Translation gives CASSVGTQPPFPYEQYF.

V gene TRBV7-2 combines with J gene TRBJ1-2; TRBD1 matches 10 bases. Unmatched junction bases numbered 3, after V lost 5 bases and J lost 9 bases. The CDR3 consists of 12 residues. Germline CDR1 reads SGHTA; CDR2 reads FQGNSA. CDR3 sequence (DNA): TGTGCCAGCAGCGCGGGACAGGGGAGCTACACCTTC. It is translated as CASSAGQGSYTF. Looking up the rest from reference TRBV7-2 and TRBJ1-2 gives the full variable domain: GAGVSQSPSNKVTEKGKDVELRCDPISGHTALYWYRQSLGQGLEFLIYFQGNSAPDKSGLPSDRFSAERTGGSVSTLTIQRTQQEDSAVYLCASSAGQGSYTFGSGTRLTVV.

The gene calls are TRBV12-3 or TRBV12-4 and TRBJ2-1; D is uncertain. The CDR3 loop spans 12 amino acids. V lost 5 bases and J 0 bases, leaving 2 bases between the germline ends. The CDR3 is CASSLSYNEQFF. The CDR3 DNA is TGTGCCAGCAGTCTCTCCTACAATGAGCAGTTCTTC.

The genes are TRBV28 and TRBJ1-4; D is uncertain. Germline CDR1 MDHEN, CDR2 SYDVKM. V was trimmed by 8 bases and J by 8 bases, leaving 18 bases between them. This CDR3 comprises 14 residues. DNA of the CDR3: TGTGCCAGCGGGTCCACCTCCGATGGGGAAAAACTGTTTTTT. It specifies CASGSTSDGEKLFF.

The genes are TRBV27 and TRBJ2-2, with D possibly being TRBD1 (6 bases). CDR3 length: 15 residues. The germline CDR1 and CDR2 sequences are MNHEY and SMNVEV (reference sequence). V lost 6 bases and J 4 bases, leaving 15 bases between the germline ends. CDR3 DNA sequence: TGTGCCAGCAGACCTCGGACAGACTCCACCGGGGAGCTGTTTTTT. It encodes CASRPRTDSTGELFF.

This rearrangement joins TRBV27 to TRBJ1-2; TRBD1 matches at 7 bases. The germline V gene encodes CDR1 MNHEY and CDR2 SMNVEV (reference sequence). The length of the CDR3 is 12 residues. The V segment lost 7 bases and the J segment 5 bases; nucleotides outside the gene matches: 4. The CDR3 spells CASKKGAYGYTF. As DNA, the CDR3 is TGTGCCAGCAAAAAGGGGGCGTATGGCTACACCTTC.